Below, one TCR beta chain is given with its context. Its specificity is not known. This sample was included in a study of blood T cells in healthy people across ages. V lost 0 bases, J lost 0 bases, and 12 bases lay in between. CDR1 is SGHKS and CDR2 is YYEKEE in the germline V gene (reference sequence). The CDR3 extends over 16 amino acids. With a J-beta primer mix and a sample-barcoded 5' primer, a second PCR ran about 7 to 12 cycles. TCRdb passed the 5' RACE reads through MiXCR, listing each CDR3 protein once. Seen here are some 750,000 distinct CDR3 sequences, approximately 21% observed once, and the top ten hold under 25%. Study-level results: TCR beta diversity, measured per million T cells, fell in a roughly linear way with age.

The sequence was obtained from a man aged 70 or older in good health. Sequenced sample: blood. The V and J genes are TRBV5-5 and TRBJ1-2, with D perhaps matching TRBD1 (5 bases). This chain's CDR3 is CASSLVGDLANYGYTF. CDR3 sequence (DNA): TGTGCCAGCAGCTTGGTGGGGGACTTAGCTAACTATGGCTACACCTTC.